The present entry profiles one T cell receptor (beta chain) with its context. Its target is unknown. Donors were healthy HIV-negative adults without recently reported acute infections or vaccinations. CD45RA+ naive and CD45RA-negative memory subsets were separated from CD4+ cells. The sample originates from a study of shared clonotypes between healthy human individuals. Trimming shortened V by 4 bases and J by 3 bases, and 18 bases separated the two germline ends. This CDR3 contains 16 residues. CDR1 is MNHEY and CDR2 is SVGAGI in the germline V gene. The authors ran the assay at deep level. The assay was immunoSEQ multiplex PCR, and TCRdb's table has in-frame clones only and misses some. The table records 600,000 to 750,000 clones, around 72% of them present only once. Findings and limits, study-wide: Apart from blood, nothing was sampled; tissue repertoires likely differ.

Sequences were obtained from memory CD4+ T cells sorted from blood. Subset described: CD45RA-negative fraction. The gene calls are TRBV6-5 and TRBJ1-1; D is possibly TRBD1 (6 bases). This receptor was taken from a woman aged 25 to 39 in good health. Here the CDR3 reads CASSSAVGGGYTEAFF. CDR3 coding DNA: TGTGCCAGCAGTTCAGCGGTGGGGGGCGGTTACACTGAAGCTTTCTTT.